This is a list of T cell receptor beta chains from one sample in a study of blood T cell repertoires in COVID-19. Generated by immunoSEQ multiplex PCR, the TCRdb table keeps only in-frame clones and is missing some. Of some 70,000 clones listed, 65% to 85% are singletons. The sample was peripheral blood. These receptors originate from a man aged 45-65 years with active COVID-19. Both conserved end residues are part of each CDR3. Fields, in order: V gene, clone size, D gene, J gene, CDR3 DNA, CDR3 protein. A D gene is named only where the DNA matches it firmly. Clone size, where shown, is once, few, many, or a class for clones that have expanded.

V: TRBV5-1; size: -; D: -; J: TRBJ2-1; DNA: TGCGCCAGCAGCCGGCCGGGACTCGACAATGAGCAGTTCTTC; CDR3: CASSRPGLDNEQFF
V: TRBV29-1; size: once; D: -; J: TRBJ1-1; DNA: TGCAGCGTTGAAGAGGGCTGGGGGGTAATGAACACTGAAGCTTTCTTT; CDR3: CSVEEGWGVMNTEAFF
V: TRBV5-1; size: once; D: -; J: TRBJ1-2; DNA: TGCGCCAGCAGCGGCCCCGCAGGGGCGGGTGGCTACACCTTC; CDR3: CASSGPAGAGGYTF
V: TRBV11-2; size: -; D: -; J: TRBJ2-3; DNA: TGTGCCAGCAGCTTAGGGCCCCTCACCACAGATACGCAGTATTTT; CDR3: CASSLGPLTTDTQYF
V: TRBV28; size: -; D: -; J: TRBJ1-5; DNA: TGTGCCAGCAGTTTAGGGGGGTGGGACAATCAGCCCCAGCATTTT; CDR3: CASSLGGWDNQPQHF
V: TRBV6-5; size: -; D: -; J: TRBJ1-2; DNA: TGTGCCAGCAGTTACTCACAGGGAAGAGGCTACACCTTC; CDR3: CASSYSQGRGYTF
V: TRBV3-1/TRBV3-2; size: -; D: TRBD2; J: TRBJ2-7; DNA: TGTGCCAGCAGCCCCCGGGAGGCGGGGTGGGAGCAGTACTTC; CDR3: CASSPREAGWEQYF
V: TRBV3-1/TRBV3-2; size: -; D: -; J: TRBJ1-5; DNA: TGTGCCAGCAGCCAAGATTTCAGCTCCCAGGATCAGCCCCAGCATTTT; CDR3: CASSQDFSSQDQPQHF
V: TRBV14; size: -; D: TRBD1; J: TRBJ2-7; DNA: TGTGCCAGCAGCCAAGTGGGCAGGGGGCGATCCTACGAGCAGTACTTC; CDR3: CASSQVGRGRSYEQYF
V: TRBV5-8; size: -; D: TRBD1; J: TRBJ1-6; DNA: TGTGCCAGCAGCTTTGACAGGGGGAGATCACCCCTCCACTTT; CDR3: CASSFDRGRSPLHF
V: TRBV5-1; size: -; D: -; J: TRBJ1-1; DNA: TGCGCCAGCAGCTTGACAGGGAACACTGAAGCTTTCTTT; CDR3: CASSLTGNTEAFF
V: TRBV5-6; size: few; D: TRBD1; J: TRBJ2-7; DNA: TGTGCCAGCAGCTTGCAAGTATGGACAGGAGGTGGCGAGCAGTACTTC; CDR3: CASSLQVWTGGGEQYF
V: TRBV19; size: -; D: TRBD1; J: TRBJ1-1; DNA: TGTGCCAGTAGCAGACAGGGACGACGCGCTGAAGCTTTCTTT; CDR3: CASSRQGRRAEAFF
V: TRBV3-1/TRBV3-2; size: -; D: -; J: TRBJ1-5; DNA: TGTGCCAGCAGCCATGGAACAGGGTATGGGCCCCAGCATTTT; CDR3: CASSHGTGYGPQHF
V: TRBV9; size: -; D: TRBD1; J: TRBJ2-1; DNA: TGTGCCAGCAGCGGAGGACAGGGACGCTACAATGAGCAGTTCTTC; CDR3: CASSGGQGRYNEQFF
V: TRBV6-5; size: once; D: -; J: TRBJ2-7; DNA: TGTGCCAGCAGTTACAGGCGCGGGATGAGCTCCTACGAGCAGTACTTC; CDR3: CASSYRRGMSSYEQYF
V: TRBV11-3; size: -; D: -; J: TRBJ2-3; DNA: TGTGCCAGCAGCTCAACTCGCACAGATACGCAGTATTTT; CDR3: CASSSTRTDTQYF
V: TRBV11-3; size: -; D: -; J: TRBJ2-5; DNA: TGTGCCAGCAGCTTAAGCGGGCAGCCAGAGACCCAGTACTTC; CDR3: CASSLSGQPETQYF
V: TRBV5-1; size: -; D: -; J: TRBJ2-1; DNA: TGCGCCAGCAGCTTGCAAGGGGGGGTATCCTACAATGAGCAGTTCTTC; CDR3: CASSLQGGVSYNEQFF
V: TRBV29-1; size: -; D: -; J: TRBJ1-1; DNA: TGCAGCGTTGATGAGGGTGGGGCTTTCTTT; CDR3: CSVDEGGAFF
V: TRBV7-9; size: -; D: -; J: TRBJ1-6; DNA: TGTGCCAGCAGCGACCGCAGGGGACGGAATTCACCCCTCCACTTT; CDR3: CASSDRRGRNSPLHF
V: TRBV10-3; size: few; D: -; J: TRBJ1-6; DNA: TGTGCCATCACAATCGATCAGGTCTCACCCCTCCACTTT; CDR3: CAITIDQVSPLHF
V: TRBV3-1/TRBV3-2; size: -; D: -; J: TRBJ1-4; DNA: TGTGCCAGCAGCCCTGATTTCGAGGGATCTAGTGAAAAACTGTTTTTT; CDR3: CASSPDFEGSSEKLFF
V: TRBV19; size: -; D: -; J: TRBJ1-1; DNA: TGTGCCAGTAGTATAGTTGGCTTCCTTGGCAGGGGGAACACTGAAGCTTTCTTT; CDR3: CASSIVGFLGRGNTEAFF